This entry concerns a single T cell receptor beta chain. As yet, its antigen is unknown. This sample stems from a study of T cell responses to AZD1222 COVID-19 vaccine. The study's findings and limits: In a largely white British group with more females than males, clonal diversity was possibly underestimated. Following two doses of AZD1222, Spike-specific TCR breadth and depth rose.

Profiling relied on immunoSEQ multiplex PCR, and the TCRdb table lists in-frame clones only, not all of them. This repertoire shows 150,000 to 200,000 clones, roughly nine tenths found once; its top ten account for about 3%. Germline V lookup: CDR1 LGHDT, CDR2 YNNKEL (reference sequence). The CDR3 is made up of 17 amino acids. With 2 bases clipped from V and 2 bases from J, the junction kept 9 bases outside the gene matches. The receptor's source is an adult in good health. The sample consisted of peripheral blood, taken on day 0 of AZD1222 vaccination. V is TRBV3-1 (or the pseudogene TRBV3-2) and J is TRBJ2-7; 10 bases match TRBD1. CDR3 DNA: TGTGCCAGCAGCCAATCGCTCACCGGGACAGGGGCCTACGAGCAGTACTTC. It translates to CASSQSLTGTGAYEQYF.